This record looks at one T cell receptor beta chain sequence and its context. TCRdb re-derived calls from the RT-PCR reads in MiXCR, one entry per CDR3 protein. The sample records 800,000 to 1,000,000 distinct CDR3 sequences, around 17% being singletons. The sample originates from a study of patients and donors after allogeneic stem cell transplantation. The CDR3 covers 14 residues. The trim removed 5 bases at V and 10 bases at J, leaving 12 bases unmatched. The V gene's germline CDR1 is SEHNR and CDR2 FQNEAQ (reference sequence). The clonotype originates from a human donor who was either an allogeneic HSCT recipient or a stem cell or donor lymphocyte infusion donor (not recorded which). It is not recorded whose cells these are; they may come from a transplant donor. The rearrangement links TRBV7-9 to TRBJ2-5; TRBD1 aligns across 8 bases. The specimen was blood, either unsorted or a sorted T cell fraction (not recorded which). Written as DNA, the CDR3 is TGTGCCAGCAGCCAAGGACAGGGACCCCCGAGCCAGTACTTC. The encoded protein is CASSQGQGPPSQYF.